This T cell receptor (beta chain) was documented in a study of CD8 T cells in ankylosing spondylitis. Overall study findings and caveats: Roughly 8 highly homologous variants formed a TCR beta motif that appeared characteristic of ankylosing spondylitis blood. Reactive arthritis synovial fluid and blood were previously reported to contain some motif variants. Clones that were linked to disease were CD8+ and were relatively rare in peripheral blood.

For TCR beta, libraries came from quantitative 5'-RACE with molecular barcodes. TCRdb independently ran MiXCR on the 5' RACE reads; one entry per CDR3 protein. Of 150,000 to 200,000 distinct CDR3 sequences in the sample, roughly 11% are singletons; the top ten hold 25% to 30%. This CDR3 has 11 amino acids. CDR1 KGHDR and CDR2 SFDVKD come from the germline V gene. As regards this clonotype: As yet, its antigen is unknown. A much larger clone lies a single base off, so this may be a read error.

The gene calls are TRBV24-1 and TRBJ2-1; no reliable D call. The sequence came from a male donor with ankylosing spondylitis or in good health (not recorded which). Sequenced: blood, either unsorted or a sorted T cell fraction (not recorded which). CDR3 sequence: CATRDGNEQLF. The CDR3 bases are TGTGCCACCAGGGACGGCAATGAGCAGCTCTTC.